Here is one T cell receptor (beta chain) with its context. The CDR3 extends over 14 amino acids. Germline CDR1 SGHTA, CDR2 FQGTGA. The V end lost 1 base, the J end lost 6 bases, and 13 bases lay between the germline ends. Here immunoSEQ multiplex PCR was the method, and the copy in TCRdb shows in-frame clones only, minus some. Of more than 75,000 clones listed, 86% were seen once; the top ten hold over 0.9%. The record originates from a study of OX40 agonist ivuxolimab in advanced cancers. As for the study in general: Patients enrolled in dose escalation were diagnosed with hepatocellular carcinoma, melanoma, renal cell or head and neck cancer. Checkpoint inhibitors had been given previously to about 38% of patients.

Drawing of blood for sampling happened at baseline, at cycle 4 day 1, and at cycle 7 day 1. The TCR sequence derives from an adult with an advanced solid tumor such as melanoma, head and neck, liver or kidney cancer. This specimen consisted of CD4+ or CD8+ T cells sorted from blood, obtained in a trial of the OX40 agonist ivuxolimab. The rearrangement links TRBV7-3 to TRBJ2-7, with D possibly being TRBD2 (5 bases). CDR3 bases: TGTGCCAGCAGCTTAAAGAGTCGGAGCGGCGAGCAGTACTTC. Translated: CASSLKSRSGEQYF.